This TCR beta chain was recovered during a study of T cells in tumors after PD-1 blockade. Study-wide context: Either cemiplimab 350 mg every 2 weeks or pembrolizumab 200 mg every 3 weeks was given.

Input was about 616 ng to 6,500 ng of genomic DNA from tumor or blood. A remark on this clone: Its target is not known.

Study-wide results and caveats: About 41% of tumor TCR clonotypes were also found in blood.

The CDR3 covers 13 residues. CDR1 and CDR2 (germline): MDHEN, SYDVKM. Unmatched junction bases numbered 2, after V lost 5 bases and J lost 7 bases. Clones were read by immunoSEQ multiplex PCR, and TCRdb kept only the in-frame ones, dropping some. Of about 33,000 clones listed, more than 70% are singletons. The clonotype originates from a human donor with basal cell carcinoma. Source: PBMCs, taken before anti-PD-1 treatment. The chain employs TRBV28 and TRBJ1-4; 9 bases map to TRBD1. For the CDR3, the DNA is TGTGCCAGCAGTCTACAGGGGGCTGAAAAACTGTTTTTT. Translation gives CASSLQGAEKLFF.